The 8 T cell receptor beta chains listed next were all sequenced from one sample in a study of T-cell reconstitution after alpha-beta-depleted transplantation in children. Unique molecular identifiers were built into the TCRbeta library. Using its own MiXCR run on the PCR reads, TCRdb lists one record per CDR3 protein. The data show a few hundred thousand distinct CDR3 sequences, with 20% to 30% seen just once and about 5% held by the top ten. The input for sequencing was PBMCs, mostly from graft donor cells, taken 360 days after TCRalphabeta/CD19-depleted stem cell transplant. These receptors came from a female patient between 2 and 15 years old who had a stem cell transplant for congenital amegakaryocytic thrombocytopenia, so the T cells may come from the graft donor.

The V and J genes are TRBV19 and TRBJ2-1, with TRBD2 matching 11 bases. The CDR3 contains 16 residues. Germline lookup yields CDR1 LNHDA and CDR2 SQIVND (reference sequence). The V and J ends lost 4 bases and 2 bases, in that order; junction bases with no gene match: 4. The CDR3 spells CASSTTSGITYNEQFF. In DNA form, the CDR3 reads TGTGCCAGTAGTACGACTAGCGGGATAACCTACAATGAGCAGTTCTTC.

This clonotype was seen a handful of times. The V call is TRBV6-2 or TRBV6-3, the J call TRBJ2-5, with 10 positions matching TRBD2. CDR1 and CDR2 (germline): MNHEY, SVGEGT. The CDR3 runs 13 residues. J gave up 7 bases and V 2 bases, and 1 base lay outside the gene matches. CDR3 sequence: CASSYRTSGTQYF. CDR3 in DNA: TGTGCCAGCAGTTACCGGACTAGCGGGACCCAGTACTTC.

This clonotype was picked up a small number of times. The V gene is TRBV27, the J gene TRBJ2-7; 10 positions agree with TRBD2. Germline lookup yields CDR1 MNHEY and CDR2 SMNVEV (reference sequence). The CDR3 is 15 amino acids. The V segment lost 8 bases and the J segment 2 bases; nucleotides outside the gene matches: 9. CDR3: CASHRTSGIPYEQYF. The CDR3 DNA reads TGTGCCAGCCACCGAACTAGCGGGATCCCCTACGAGCAGTACTTC.

The chain links TRBV27 to TRBJ1-6; TRBD1 matches at 7 bases. J gave up 2 bases and V 5 bases, and 3 bases lay outside the gene matches. Germline lookup yields CDR1 MNHEY and CDR2 SMNVEV (reference sequence). The CDR3 spans 15 residues. Here the CDR3 reads CASSRGGPYNSPLHF. As DNA, the CDR3 is TGTGCCAGCAGTCGAGGGGGCCCCTATAATTCACCCCTCCACTTT.

This clonotype was seen more than once but under ten times. V gene TRBV29-1 combines with J gene TRBJ1-1; 11 nucleotides match TRBD1. The CDR3 loop spans 12 amino acids. Germline values: CDR1 SQVTM, CDR2 ANQGSEA. With 6 bases clipped from V and 10 bases from J, the junction kept 7 bases outside the gene matches. The CDR3 DNA sequence: TGCAGCGTCCAAGGACAGGGGGCTGTAGCTTTCTTT. It encodes CSVQGQGAVAFF.

V and J are TRBV10-3 and TRBJ2-1; 11 bases agree with TRBD2. The J segment lost 5 bases and the V segment lost 0 bases, leaving 6 bases of the junction unmatched. The length of the CDR3 is 17 residues. Germline V gene lookup returns CDR1 ENHRY and CDR2 SYGVKD. The DNA of the CDR3 is TGTGCCATCAGTGAGTCCCAGGGGACTAGCGGAAACAATGAGCAGTTCTTC. Its protein product is CAISESQGTSGNNEQFF.

This clonotype was observed many times. J is TRBJ2-3 and V is TRBV18; unclear D gene. The CDR3 length is 13 residues. Germline V gene data show CDR1 as KGHSH and CDR2 as LQKENI. The germline V and J ends were trimmed by 8 bases and 0 bases, with 9 bases remaining between them. CDR3 region: CASSPGSTDTQYF. The DNA of the CDR3 is TGTGCCAGCAGCCCTGGTAGCACAGATACGCAGTATTTT. Full variable domain (rest looked up from reference TRBV18 and TRBJ2-3): NAGVMQNPRHLVRRRGQEARLRCSPMKGHSHVYWYRQLPEEGLKFMVYLQKENIIDESGMPKERFSAEFPKEGPSILRIQQVVRGDSAAYFCASSPGSTDTQYFGPGTRLTVL.

V is TRBV10-3 and J is TRBJ2-5; perhaps TRBD1 as D (5 bases). Germline V CDR1 and CDR2: ENHRY, SYGVKD. The V end lost 7 bases, the J end lost 5 bases, and 17 bases lay between the germline ends. The CDR3 has 14 residues. The CDR3 sequence: CAIKGPLDWETQYF. The CDR3 DNA is TGTGCCATCAAGGGGCCACTGGATTGGGAGACCCAGTACTTC.